The 6 T cell receptor beta chains listed next were all sequenced from one sample in a study of blood T cell repertoires in COVID-19. Sequencing was performed with immunoSEQ multiplex PCR; in TCRdb, only in-frame clones are kept and a portion is missing. The top ten clones hold 2.5% of a sample with 260,000 or so clones, 85% of them seen once. The source material was PBMCs or T cells enriched from blood (not recorded which). Receptors originate from a woman aged 45-59 years who had recovered from COVID-19.

This chain joins TRBV7-9 and TRBJ2-7; 8 bases are shared with TRBD1. This CDR3 region has 15 residues. Losses at the gene ends were 5 bases for V and 2 bases for J; bases not matched to a gene: 8. Germline V gene sequence: CDR1 SEHNR, CDR2 FQNEAQ (reference sequence). The CDR3 protein is CASSTKGQAAYEQYF. In DNA, the CDR3 is TGTGCCAGCAGCACAAAGGGACAGGCCGCCTACGAGCAGTACTTC.

V is TRBV5-1 and J is TRBJ1-4, with unresolved D. Per the germline V gene, CDR1 is SGHRS and CDR2 is YFSETQ. This CDR3 comprises 14 residues. Trimming cost V 0 bases and J 7 bases, with 10 bases left between them. The CDR3 spells CASSLVGEVEKLFF. CDR3 coding DNA: TGCGCCAGCAGCTTGGTGGGAGAGGTTGAAAAACTGTTTTTT.

This sequence joins TRBV19 and TRBJ2-1; 8 bases are a match to TRBD2. Trimming took 8 bases from V and 0 from J; bases not matched to a gene: 12. Per germline, CDR1 LNHDA and CDR2 SQIVND (reference sequence). The CDR3 is made up of 17 amino acids. The CDR3 region has the DNA TGTGCCAGTGGGGTCCGGCGGGAGGACCGCTCCTACAATGAGCAGTTCTTC. Translation: CASGVRREDRSYNEQFF.

In regard to this clone: At one end, the junction sequence differs from germline, possibly due to a read error. The identical CDR3 is also encoded by other nucleotide sequences in the sample. The V gene is TRBV7-2, the J gene TRBJ2-1; D gene unclear. The CDR3 is made up of 15 amino acids. In germline, CDR1 is SGHTA, CDR2 FQGNSA. This CDR3 is CASSLLSSSYNEQFF. The CDR3 DNA reads as TGTGCCAGCAGCTTACTCTCGAGCTCCTATAATGAGCAGTTCTTC. Full variable domain (outside the CDR3, taken from reference TRBV7-2 and TRBJ2-1): GAGVSQSPSNKVTEKGKDVELRCDPISGHTALYWYRQSLGQGLEFLIYFQGNSAPDKSGLPSDRFSAERTGGSVSTLTIQRTQQEDSAVYLCASSLLSSSYNEQFFGPGTRLTVL.

The rearrangement uses TRBV6-1 and TRBJ1-2, with D uncertain. Germline-derived CDR1 and CDR2 are MNHNS and SASEGT. The V gene lost 1 base and the J gene lost 4 bases, with 13 bases spanning the gap. CDR3 length: 15 residues. The CDR3 DNA sequence: TGTGCCAGCAGTGAAGGAGGGAGCAGAGGCTATGGCTACACCTTC. As protein: CASSEGGSRGYGYTF.

This rearrangement joins TRBV15 to TRBJ1-2, with a tentative D call TRBD1 (5 bases). The V gene lost 1 base and the J gene lost 3 bases, with 6 bases spanning the gap. Germline V lookup: CDR1 LNHNV, CDR2 YYDKDF (reference sequence). The CDR3 totals 13 residues. The CDR3 DNA follows: TGTGCCACCAGCAGAGTGACAGACTATGGCTACACCTTC. It translates to CATSRVTDYGYTF.